This passage covers 5 T cell receptor beta chains from one sample sequenced in a study of a mutant IDH1 vaccine in newly diagnosed glioma. For these receptors, no antigen is known. As to time point: week 23, last vaccination. Vaccination used 300 ug of mutant IDH1 20-mer peptide per dose, with topical imiquimod. Using immunoSEQ multiplex PCR, the repertoire was profiled, and TCRdb retains in-frame clones only, with some absent. The table records fewer than 45,000 clones, 78% of them present only once. This specimen was PBMCs, taken from a glioma patient whose treatment included an IDH1 peptide vaccine. Source of these receptors: a woman aged 40 to 50 with glioma. Some clones in this sample may be carry-over from other donors' samples.

This chain uses TRBV27 with TRBJ1-3, with unresolved D. There are 13 residues in the CDR3. Trimming stripped 8 bases from V and 0 bases from J, with 8 bases between. Germline V gene data show CDR1 as MNHEY and CDR2 as SMNVEV (reference sequence). The CDR3 here is CASGQSSGNTIYF. In nucleotides, the CDR3 is TGTGCCAGCGGCCAGAGCTCTGGAAACACCATATATTTT.

V is TRBV13 and J is TRBJ2-5; D perhaps matches TRBD2 (5 bases). CDR1 is PRHDT and CDR2 is FYEKMQ in the germline V gene (reference sequence). CDR3 length: 15 residues. V was shortened by 5 bases and J by 5 bases, with 18 bases between the two germline ends. The CDR3 bases are TGTGCCAGCAGCCCCCTCCCCGCGGGCGGGGAGACCCAGTACTTC. Translation gives CASSPLPAGGETQYF. Based on the CDR3 plus reference TRBV13 and TRBJ2-5, the full variable domain is AAGVIQSPRHLIKEKRETATLKCYPIPRHDTVYWYQQGPGQDPQFLISFYEKMQSDKGSIPDRFSAQQFSDYHSELNMSSLELGDSALYFCASSPLPAGGETQYFGPGTRLLVL.

V gene TRBV14 combines with J gene TRBJ2-3; 12 nucleotides agree with TRBD2. CDR3 length equals 17 residues. The germline V gene has CDR1 SGHDN and CDR2 FVKESK. With 2 bases clipped from V and 3 bases from J, the junction kept 6 bases outside the gene matches. CDR3 loop: CASSQFVTSGGTDTQYF. The DNA of the CDR3 is TGTGCCAGCAGCCAATTCGTGACTAGCGGGGGAACAGATACGCAGTATTTT. Together with reference TRBV14 and TRBJ2-3, the CDR3 gives the full variable domain: EAGVTQFPSHSVIEKGQTVTLRCDPISGHDNLYWYRRVMGKEIKFLLHFVKESKQDESGMPNNRFLAERTGGTYSTLKVQPAELEDSGVYFCASSQFVTSGGTDTQYFGPGTRLTVL.

The V gene is TRBV6-5, the J gene TRBJ2-7; the D is unclear. In germline, CDR1 is MNHEY, CDR2 SVGAGI. The CDR3 loop spans 13 amino acids. Trimming shortened V by 4 bases and J by 3 bases, and 10 bases separated the two germline ends. DNA of the CDR3: TGTGCCAGCAGTTCATCGATGGGCTACGAGCAGTACTTC. This gives the protein CASSSSMGYEQYF.

V usage is TRBV6-6 and J usage is TRBJ2-7, with 11 positions matching TRBD2. Looked up from germline, CDR1 is MNHNY and CDR2 is SVGAGI (reference sequence). This CDR3 contains 16 residues. Trimming took 5 bases from V and 3 from J; bases not matched to a gene: 9. This chain's CDR3 is CASSSSTSGSFYEQYF. The CDR3 nucleotides read TGTGCCAGCAGTAGTTCCACTAGCGGGAGTTTCTACGAGCAGTACTTC.